The rows below give T cell receptor beta chains drawn from one sample of a study of blood T cell repertoires in COVID-19. Clones were read by immunoSEQ multiplex PCR, and TCRdb kept only the in-frame ones, dropping some. The sample contains about 170,000 clones, around 83% of which appear only once. The sequencing input was PBMCs or T cells enriched from blood (not recorded which). The source of these receptors is a woman aged 50 to 60 in a cohort exposed to, infected with or recovered from COVID-19 (not recorded which). CDR3s include the opening cysteine and the closing phenylalanine or tryptophan. Each record gives: CDR3 DNA, CDR3 protein, V gene, D gene, clone size, J gene. A D gene is named only where the DNA matches it firmly. Some rows mark clone size as missing; the rest say once, few, many or name a class of expanded clone.

DNA: TGTGCCAGCAGTCCAGCGGGAGGGGGCACAGATACGCAGTATTTT
CDR3: CASSPAGGGTDTQYF
V: TRBV6-6
D: TRBD2
size: -
J: TRBJ2-3

DNA: TGTGCCTGGATAGACAGGGTAAAGGATGGCTACACCTTC
CDR3: CAWIDRVKDGYTF
V: TRBV30
D: TRBD1
size: few
J: TRBJ1-2

DNA: TGTGCCTGGGGGAAAGACACAAACTATGGCTACACCTTC
CDR3: CAWGKDTNYGYTF
V: TRBV30
D: -
size: -
J: TRBJ1-2

DNA: TGTGCCAGCAGCTTCCACCGGGGACAGGGCCTCTCTGGAAACACCATATATTTT
CDR3: CASSFHRGQGLSGNTIYF
V: TRBV7-9
D: TRBD1
size: once
J: TRBJ1-3

DNA: TGCAGTGCTAGTTCGGCTAGCGGGGCCCAAGAGACCCAGTACTTC
CDR3: CSASSASGAQETQYF
V: TRBV20-1
D: TRBD2
size: -
J: TRBJ2-5

DNA: TGTGCCAGCAAGAAGGGACAGGGGATCGGCAATCAGCCCCAGCATTTT
CDR3: CASKKGQGIGNQPQHF
V: TRBV28
D: TRBD1
size: -
J: TRBJ1-5

DNA: TGTGCCAGCAGCAATGGGGCCCCCGAGCAGTACTTC
CDR3: CASSNGAPEQYF
V: TRBV21-1
D: -
size: -
J: TRBJ2-7

DNA: TGCGCCAGCAGCTCAGATCCTGTCTCCTCCTACAATGAGCAGTTCTTC
CDR3: CASSSDPVSSYNEQFF
V: TRBV5-1
D: -
size: -
J: TRBJ2-1

DNA: TGTGCCAGCACTAGCGGGGGCTGGGGAGATACGCAGTATTTT
CDR3: CASTSGGWGDTQYF
V: TRBV2
D: TRBD2
size: -
J: TRBJ2-3

DNA: TGTGCCAGCTGCAAAACCACCGGGACAGGGCTCGATGAGTTGAACACTGAAGCTTTCTTT
CDR3: CASCKTTGTGLDELNTEAFF
V: TRBV6-4
D: TRBD1
size: -
J: TRBJ1-1

DNA: TGTGCCAGCAGTTTCTCCTCCCGGGGGCGGGAGGCCCCGGGGGGGTCCTACAATGAGCAGTTCTTC
CDR3: CASSFSSRGREAPGGSYNEQFF
V: TRBV28
D: TRBD2
size: -
J: TRBJ2-1

DNA: TGTGCCAGTATCCTAGATACTGAAGCTTTCTTT
CDR3: CASILDTEAFF
V: TRBV19
D: -
size: -
J: TRBJ1-1

DNA: TGTGCCAGCAGACGAGGACAGGGGGGAAATACCGGGGAGCTGTTTTTT
CDR3: CASRRGQGGNTGELFF
V: TRBV5-4
D: TRBD1
size: -
J: TRBJ2-2

DNA: TGCAGCGTTGTATTAACACAGGGGTCCTACGAGCAGTACTTC
CDR3: CSVVLTQGSYEQYF
V: TRBV29-1
D: TRBD1
size: -
J: TRBJ2-7

DNA: TGCGCCAGCAGCTCGACAGGGTCTGACGGGGCCAACGTCCTGACTTTC
CDR3: CASSSTGSDGANVLTF
V: TRBV5-1
D: TRBD1
size: few
J: TRBJ2-6

DNA: TGCAGCGTTGAAGTTTGGGACAGCAAATACAATGAGCAGTTCTTC
CDR3: CSVEVWDSKYNEQFF
V: TRBV29-1
D: TRBD1
size: medium-sized
J: TRBJ2-1

DNA: TGTGCCAGCAGCGCCCGGGACAGAAATAATTCACCCCTCCACTTT
CDR3: CASSARDRNNSPLHF
V: TRBV3-1/TRBV3-2
D: TRBD1
size: -
J: TRBJ1-6

DNA: TGTGCCAGCAGCCAAGCCGACAGGGGGAACTCACCCCTCCACTTT
CDR3: CASSQADRGNSPLHF
V: TRBV3-1/TRBV3-2
D: TRBD1
size: -
J: TRBJ1-6

DNA: TGCGCCAGCAGCCAAGAAGCCGGGGGGAGCACCCAAGAGACCCAGTACTTC
CDR3: CASSQEAGGSTQETQYF
V: TRBV4-1
D: TRBD2
size: -
J: TRBJ2-5

DNA: TGTGCCACCCCCCCAGGACAGGGGGGATTTTTTGCTAGTATTCGCTTCGGGGCCAACGTCCTGACTTTC
CDR3: CATPPGQGGFFASIRFGANVLTF
V: TRBV19
D: TRBD1
size: -
J: TRBJ2-6

DNA: TGTGCCAGCAGCTCAAAAACAGGGAACGAGTATAATTCACCCCTCCACTTT
CDR3: CASSSKTGNEYNSPLHF
V: TRBV7-9
D: -
size: -
J: TRBJ1-6

DNA: TGTGCCACCAGTGAGAGGACAGGGTTGGGGCAGTACTTC
CDR3: CATSERTGLGQYF
V: TRBV24-1
D: TRBD1
size: -
J: TRBJ2-7

DNA: TGCAGCGTTGCGGAGACAGGCGTCAATCAGCCCCAGCATTTT
CDR3: CSVAETGVNQPQHF
V: TRBV29-1
D: -
size: -
J: TRBJ1-5

DNA: TGTGCCAGAAAAGGAGCGGGGGGGCCAGACGAGCAGTACTTC
CDR3: CARKGAGGPDEQYF
V: TRBV9
D: TRBD2
size: -
J: TRBJ2-7

DNA: TGTGCCAGCAGCAAAGTACTCCACACAGATACGCAGTATTTT
CDR3: CASSKVLHTDTQYF
V: TRBV21-1
D: -
size: -
J: TRBJ2-3

DNA: TGTGCCAGCAGTTCCCGCGGGGACAGGCTATCAGCTTTCTTT
CDR3: CASSSRGDRLSAFF
V: TRBV6-6
D: TRBD1
size: -
J: TRBJ1-1

DNA: TGTGCCTGGGGGAACAGTCCATATAGCAATCAGCCCCAGCATTTT
CDR3: CAWGNSPYSNQPQHF
V: TRBV30
D: -
size: -
J: TRBJ1-5

DNA: TGCGCCAGCAGCTTGGGGACAGTCAATGAGCAGTTCTTC
CDR3: CASSLGTVNEQFF
V: TRBV5-1
D: -
size: once
J: TRBJ2-1

DNA: TGTGCCAGCACTCTGGTCGCCGGACAGGGGACTCATGGCTACACCTTC
CDR3: CASTLVAGQGTHGYTF
V: TRBV28
D: TRBD1
size: -
J: TRBJ1-2

DNA: TGTGCCACCAGCAGAACGACAGGGTTAAGCAATCAGCCCCAGCATTTT
CDR3: CATSRTTGLSNQPQHF
V: TRBV15
D: TRBD1
size: -
J: TRBJ1-5

DNA: TGTGCCAGCAGCAACAGCCCAACTAATGAAAAACTGTTTTTT
CDR3: CASSNSPTNEKLFF
V: TRBV5-4
D: -
size: -
J: TRBJ1-4

DNA: TGTGCCAGCAGCCTCGGGACTCAGGGCGCGGGGGCCAACGTCCTGACTTTC
CDR3: CASSLGTQGAGANVLTF
V: TRBV3-1/TRBV3-2
D: -
size: -
J: TRBJ2-6

DNA: TGCGCCAGCAGCCGAGGGCTAGCGGGGGGGGGAAATGAGCAGTTCTTC
CDR3: CASSRGLAGGGNEQFF
V: TRBV4-3
D: TRBD2
size: -
J: TRBJ2-1

DNA: TGTGCCAGCAGTCGGGGCTACAATGAGCAGTTCTTC
CDR3: CASSRGYNEQFF
V: TRBV6-2/TRBV6-3
D: -
size: -
J: TRBJ2-1

DNA: TGTGCCAGCAGCCACGGGACTAGCGGGTTTTCCTCCTACGAGCAGTACTTC
CDR3: CASSHGTSGFSSYEQYF
V: TRBV13
D: TRBD2
size: -
J: TRBJ2-7

DNA: TGTGCCAGCAGCGCTAGACCGGAAAAACTGTTTTTT
CDR3: CASSARPEKLFF
V: TRBV11-2
D: -
size: -
J: TRBJ1-4

DNA: TGTGCCAGCAGCTACGTTCCGGGACAGGGCAACTATGGCTACACCTTC
CDR3: CASSYVPGQGNYGYTF
V: TRBV5-4
D: TRBD1
size: -
J: TRBJ1-2

DNA: TGTGCCAGCATCCGGGACAGCGGGTACTATGGCTACACCTTC
CDR3: CASIRDSGYYGYTF
V: TRBV2
D: TRBD1
size: -
J: TRBJ1-2

DNA: TGTGCCAGCAGCCGCGGGTCAAGCGGTACCAACAATGAGCAGTTCTTC
CDR3: CASSRGSSGTNNEQFF
V: TRBV7-9
D: -
size: -
J: TRBJ2-1

DNA: TGTGCCAGCAGCCCGGGGGGGGTAAGGGAAGAGACCCAGTACTTC
CDR3: CASSPGGVREETQYF
V: TRBV5-4
D: TRBD2
size: -
J: TRBJ2-5

DNA: TGTGCCAGTAGGACAACTAGCGGGAGCTCCTACAATGAGCAGTTCTTC
CDR3: CASRTTSGSSYNEQFF
V: TRBV19
D: TRBD2
size: -
J: TRBJ2-1

DNA: TGTGCCAGCTCACCGGAGGGGGCTGACACTGAAGCTTTCTTT
CDR3: CASSPEGADTEAFF
V: TRBV18
D: TRBD1
size: -
J: TRBJ1-1

DNA: TGTGCCAGCAGAGCGGGGGACAGGGGGGGTTCTCAGCCCCAGCATTTT
CDR3: CASRAGDRGGSQPQHF
V: TRBV28
D: TRBD1
size: -
J: TRBJ1-5

DNA: TGTGCCAGCAGCTCAATTTCTGGAAACACCATATATTTT
CDR3: CASSSISGNTIYF
V: TRBV3-1/TRBV3-2
D: -
size: -
J: TRBJ1-3

DNA: TGTGCCAGCAGCCAACAGGGCTCGGGCTATGGCTACACCTTC
CDR3: CASSQQGSGYGYTF
V: TRBV7-9
D: -
size: -
J: TRBJ1-2

DNA: TGTGCCAGCACCCTAGGGGCCCAGCCCCAGCATTTT
CDR3: CASTLGAQPQHF
V: TRBV12-3/TRBV12-4
D: -
size: -
J: TRBJ1-5

DNA: TGTGCCAGCGCCCCCGGGAGGGGAGGAGCCGGCTACACCTTC
CDR3: CASAPGRGGAGYTF
V: TRBV5-6
D: -
size: -
J: TRBJ1-2

DNA: TGCGCCAGCAGCCCTCCGGACAGAGGGGAAAAACTGTTTTTT
CDR3: CASSPPDRGEKLFF
V: TRBV5-1
D: -
size: -
J: TRBJ1-4

DNA: TGTGCCAGCAGTTTCTGGCCGTACGAGCAGTACTTC
CDR3: CASSFWPYEQYF
V: TRBV12-3/TRBV12-4
D: -
size: -
J: TRBJ2-7

DNA: TGTGCCAGCAGCTTAGGGGCTACTGAAGCTTTCTTT
CDR3: CASSLGATEAFF
V: TRBV11-2
D: -
size: -
J: TRBJ1-1

DNA: TGTGCCAGCAGCGTCGATCACGGGACTTATGGCTACACCTTC
CDR3: CASSVDHGTYGYTF
V: TRBV9
D: -
size: -
J: TRBJ1-2

DNA: TGTGCCAGCTCGGGACAGTACAATCAGCCCCAGCATTTT
CDR3: CASSGQYNQPQHF
V: TRBV6-5
D: TRBD1
size: -
J: TRBJ1-5

DNA: TGTGCCAGCAGTGATAGAGATACGCAGTATTTT
CDR3: CASSDRDTQYF
V: TRBV2
D: -
size: -
J: TRBJ2-3

DNA: TGTGCCAGCAGTAACCACAGGGCCGGGGCTTTCTTT
CDR3: CASSNHRAGAFF
V: TRBV6-5
D: -
size: -
J: TRBJ1-1

DNA: TGTGCCAGCAGCTCACTAGCTAGGGAGCTGTTTTTT
CDR3: CASSSLARELFF
V: TRBV5-4
D: -
size: -
J: TRBJ2-2

DNA: TGCAGTGCTCGACACATCGGTGGCTACACCTTC
CDR3: CSARHIGGYTF
V: TRBV20-1
D: -
size: -
J: TRBJ1-2

DNA: TGTGCCAGTAGTTCCCGGGACAGGTCTAACGCTGAAGCTTTCTTT
CDR3: CASSSRDRSNAEAFF
V: TRBV19
D: TRBD1
size: -
J: TRBJ1-1

DNA: TGTGCCAGCAGCCTTTTTTCGAAGGGGCTAGTGTCTGATACGCAGTATTTT
CDR3: CASSLFSKGLVSDTQYF
V: TRBV7-9
D: -
size: -
J: TRBJ2-3